These T cell receptor beta chains were read from a single sample in a study of radiotherapy plus CTLA-4 blockade in lung cancer. The repertoire was sequenced with immunoSEQ multiplex PCR; TCRdb's copy has only in-frame clones and lacks some. The table records approximately 78,000 clones, 78% of them present only once. Sequencing used peripheral blood, obtained from a patient treated with radiotherapy plus ipilimumab. The origin of the receptors is a human donor with non-small cell lung cancer who had a complete response to radiotherapy plus ipilimumab. Each CDR3 is given with its conserved first and last residue. D genes are given only for firm matches. Part of the rows lack a size; the others show once, few, many or a class for expanded clones.

v_gene	d_gene	j_gene	abundance	CDR3aa	CDR3nt
TRBV5-1	-	TRBJ1-2	-	CASSLSTDNYGYTF	TGCGCCAGCAGCTTGAGCACGGATAACTATGGCTACACCTTC
TRBV7-9	-	TRBJ1-4	-	CASSTRDDEKLFF	TGTGCCAGCAGCACAAGGGATGACGAAAAACTGTTTTTT
TRBV7-2	-	TRBJ2-1	once	CASSYKNEQFF	TGTGCCAGCAGCTACAAGAATGAGCAGTTCTTC
TRBV7-9	-	TRBJ2-7	-	CASSRDGAYEQYF	TGTGCCAGCAGTCGGGACGGCGCCTACGAGCAGTACTTC
TRBV19	-	TRBJ1-2	few	CASSPGLTDTYGYTF	TGTGCCAGTAGCCCGGGACTGACAGACACTTATGGCTACACCTTC
TRBV5-5	-	TRBJ1-5	-	CASSLRWDSNQPQHF	TGTGCCAGCAGCTTAAGATGGGACAGCAATCAGCCCCAGCATTTT
TRBV19	TRBD2	TRBJ2-1	few	CASSPRTSATYNEQFF	TGTGCCAGTAGCCCTCGGACTAGCGCTACCTACAATGAGCAGTTCTTC
TRBV2	TRBD1	TRBJ1-2	-	CASSPRQGGNGYTF	TGTGCCAGCAGTCCCCGACAGGGAGGGAATGGCTACACCTTC
TRBV30	-	TRBJ2-2	-	CAWRGGAGELFF	TGTGCCTGGAGGGGGGGCGCCGGGGAGCTGTTTTTT
TRBV7-9	-	TRBJ2-1	-	CASSGVYNEQFF	TGTGCCAGCAGCGGCGTTTACAATGAGCAGTTCTTC
TRBV2	-	TRBJ1-1	-	CASSGAGSANTEAFF	TGTGCCAGCAGTGGGGCAGGCTCGGCGAACACTGAAGCTTTCTTT
TRBV19	TRBD1	TRBJ1-1	-	CASSIGNRGSRTEAFF	TGTGCCAGTAGTATCGGGAACAGGGGATCGAGGACTGAAGCTTTCTTT
TRBV9	TRBD1	TRBJ1-1	-	CASSVGDRLNTEAFF	TGTGCCAGCAGCGTAGGGGACAGATTGAACACTGAAGCTTTCTTT
TRBV7-2	-	TRBJ1-4	many	CASSLGDRGEKLFF	TGTGCCAGCAGCTTAGGGGACCGTGGAGAAAAACTGTTTTTT
TRBV27	TRBD1	TRBJ1-5	-	CASSRQGDQPQHF	TGTGCCAGCAGCCGACAGGGGGATCAGCCCCAGCATTTT
TRBV11-2	-	TRBJ1-5	-	CASSLGDGSNQPQHF	TGTGCCAGCAGCTTAGGGGACGGTTCAAATCAGCCCCAGCATTTT
TRBV6-5	-	TRBJ1-2	-	CASSYGDSRDGYTF	TGTGCCAGCAGTTACGGGGACTCCCGGGATGGCTACACCTTC
TRBV9	-	TRBJ2-1	-	CASSVGGEPYNEQFF	TGTGCCAGCAGCGTTGGGGGAGAACCATACAATGAGCAGTTCTTC
TRBV4-3	TRBD1	TRBJ1-2	-	CASSRLADRGDGYTF	TGCGCCAGCAGCCGACTAGCTGACAGGGGGGATGGCTACACCTTC
TRBV6-1	-	TRBJ1-1	few	CASSEVGTEAFF	TGTGCCAGCAGTGAAGTGGGCACTGAAGCTTTCTTT
TRBV19	TRBD1	TRBJ2-1	few	CASRPTTGDNEQFF	TGTGCCAGTAGACCAACCACAGGGGACAATGAGCAGTTCTTC
TRBV5-4	-	TRBJ2-5	-	CASSFRLGQETQYF	TGTGCCAGCAGCTTTAGGCTCGGCCAAGAGACCCAGTACTTC